These 25 T cell receptor beta chains were all obtained from the same sample, sequenced in a study of blood T cell repertoires in COVID-19. TCRdb's copy holds only in-frame clones and misses some; the assay was immunoSEQ multiplex PCR. The sample holds tens of thousands of clones, approximately 84% seen once. The sequencing input was peripheral blood. The receptor source for this set is a man aged 65 to 79 with COVID-19, enrolled during active disease.

The chain couples TRBV6-6 to TRBJ1-6; 7 bases align to TRBD1. This CDR3 is 16 amino acids long. J gave up 0 bases and V 6 bases, and 5 bases lay outside the gene matches. Germline lookup yields CDR1 MNHNY and CDR2 SVGAGI (reference sequence). Here the CDR3 reads CASRPGQSSYNSPLHF. The CDR3 DNA sequence: TGTGCCAGCAGACCGGGACAGAGCTCCTATAATTCACCCCTCCACTTT.

In this sample, this clone turned up many times. This rearrangement joins TRBV4-2 to TRBJ2-7; 8 bases map to TRBD1. The CDR3 spans 16 residues. V gave up 3 bases and J gave up 0 bases; unmatched junction bases: 7. Germline V gene sequence: CDR1 LGHNA, CDR2 YNFKEQ. CDR3 sequence reads: CASSHLTGTGSYEQYF. CDR3 coding DNA: TGTGCCAGCAGCCACTTGACCGGGACAGGCTCCTACGAGCAGTACTTC.

The chain uses TRBV30 and TRBJ2-2; D remains unclear. Germline V CDR1 and CDR2: GTSNPN, SVGIG (reference sequence). Trimming left V 1 base short and J 1 base short, with 7 bases between. CDR3 length: 14 amino acids. CDR3 in amino acids: CAWSAGLNTGELFF. The CDR3, as DNA: TGTGCCTGGAGTGCGGGTTTGAACACCGGGGAGCTGTTTTTT.

This clone appeared a few times. The chain combines TRBV5-1 with TRBJ2-5; 8 bases line up with TRBD2. CDR3 length equals 16 residues. Germline CDR1 is SGHRS and CDR2 is YFSETQ. Germline trimming cut 0 bases from V and 5 bases from J; bases unmatched to any gene: 9. In nucleotides, the CDR3 is TGCGCCAGCAGCTTGGCCTCGGCGGGGGGTCAGGAGACCCAGTACTTC. This encodes CASSLASAGGQETQYF.

J is TRBJ2-3 and V is TRBV19; TRBD2 matches 8 bases. The CDR3 covers 16 residues. Germline V gene data show CDR1 as LNHDA and CDR2 as SQIVND (reference sequence). With V trimmed by 5 bases and J by 5 bases, 12 bases remained unmatched. The CDR3 sequence is CASSPGEAGAGDTQYF. The DNA for the CDR3 is TGTGCCAGTAGTCCAGGGGAAGCGGGGGCTGGAGATACGCAGTATTTT.

The chain is built from TRBV27 and TRBJ1-2; D not resolved. The germline V gene has CDR1 MNHEY and CDR2 SMNVEV (reference sequence). The CDR3 loop spans 14 amino acids. Trimming removed 2 bases from V and 4 bases from J, with 11 bases in between. CDR3 residues: CASSLTPTSYGYTF. The CDR3 DNA is TGTGCCAGCAGTTTAACGCCAACGAGCTATGGCTACACCTTC.

The chain couples TRBV24-1 to TRBJ2-1; 8 bases map to TRBD2. Germline CDR1 KGHDR, CDR2 SFDVKD. The V and J ends lost 5 bases and 8 bases, in that order; junction bases with no gene match: 7. The CDR3 runs to 14 residues. The CDR3 DNA follows: TGTGCCACCAGTGCCTCGGGGGGGCCGGATGAGCAGTTCTTC. This gives the protein CATSASGGPDEQFF.

This clone was counted a single time. The chain combines TRBV19 with TRBJ2-3; D is uncertain. V dropped 7 bases and J dropped 0 bases, with 8 bases sitting between them. Germline V gives CDR1 LNHDA, CDR2 SQIVND (reference sequence). CDR3 size: 13 residues. CDR3 in DNA: TGTGCCAGTATGGTGACTAGCACAGATACGCAGTATTTT. It encodes CASMVTSTDTQYF. The variable domain in full, completed from reference TRBV19 and TRBJ2-3, reads DGGITQSPKYLFRKEGQNVTLSCEQNLNHDAMYWYRQDPGQGLRLIYYSQIVNDFQKGDIAEGYSVSREKKESFPLTVTSAQKNPTAFYLCASMVTSTDTQYFGPGTRLTVL.

This chain connects TRBV7-9 to TRBJ2-5; D possibly corresponds to TRBD2 (5 bases). CDR1 is SEHNR, CDR2 FQNEAQ, per germline (reference sequence). The V and J ends lost 5 bases and 6 bases respectively, with 19 bases between them. The CDR3 contains 15 residues. Here the CDR3 reads CASSPGLGRVKTQYF. CDR3 nucleotide sequence: TGTGCCAGCAGCCCCGGATTGGGGAGAGTAAAGACCCAGTACTTC.

The chain has TRBV12-3 or TRBV12-4 and TRBJ1-1; 7 bases align to TRBD1. CDR3 length: 13 amino acids. V lost 8 bases to trimming and J lost 2 bases; unmatched junction nucleotides: 5. Here the CDR3 DNA reads TGTGCCAGCGAGGGACAGTTAAACACTGAAGCTTTCTTT. It yields the protein CASEGQLNTEAFF.

The J gene is TRBJ1-1, the V gene TRBV30; 11 bases map to TRBD1. The CDR3 loop spans 13 amino acids. The germline gives CDR1 GTSNPN, CDR2 SVGIG (reference sequence). V dropped 4 bases and J dropped 4; count of bases not matched to a gene: 2. The CDR3 region is CAWIGTGGTEAFF. The CDR3 DNA reads TGTGCCTGGATTGGGACAGGGGGCACTGAAGCTTTCTTT.

This clone was counted between two and nine times. The gene calls are TRBV7-2 and TRBJ2-3; weak D call: TRBD1 (6 bases). The CDR3 has 12 amino acids. The V gene lost 4 bases and the J gene lost 10 bases, with 12 bases spanning the gap. Germline assignment: CDR1 SGHTA and CDR2 FQGNSA. This CDR3 reads CASSSDRLSQYF. The CDR3 DNA reads as TGTGCCAGCAGCTCGGACAGACTATCGCAGTATTTT. The full variable domain, its missing parts supplied by reference TRBV7-2 and TRBJ2-3, is GAGVSQSPSNKVTEKGKDVELRCDPISGHTALYWYRQSLGQGLEFLIYFQGNSAPDKSGLPSDRFSAERTGGSVSTLTIQRTQQEDSAVYLCASSSDRLSQYFGPGTRLTVL.

The chain couples TRBV11-3 to TRBJ2-2; D is ambiguous. V was cut by 3 bases and J by 1 base, with 3 bases left in between. Germline CDR1 and CDR2: SGHNT and YENEEA. This CDR3 comprises 13 residues. The CDR3 loop is CASSFRNTGELFF. CDR3 sequence (DNA): TGTGCCAGCAGCTTTAGGAACACCGGGGAGCTGTTTTTT.

This rearrangement joins TRBV10-2 to TRBJ1-6, with D possibly TRBD1 on 5 matching bases. The CDR3 length is 14 residues. Trimming removed 3 bases from V and 4 bases from J, with 7 bases in between. Germline lookup yields CDR1 WSHSY and CDR2 SAAADI. Written as DNA, the CDR3 is TGCGCCAGCAGTGACACAGGATATAATTCACCCCTCCACTTT. It specifies CASSDTGYNSPLHF.

The chain joins TRBV4-3 to TRBJ2-5; D gene ambiguous. Trimming pared 1 base from V and 2 bases from J, leaving 8 bases between. The CDR3 is 14 amino acids. The germline V gene has CDR1 LGHNA and CDR2 YSLEER. CDR3: CASSQGPEQETQYF. CDR3 in DNA: TGCGCCAGCAGCCAAGGCCCAGAACAAGAGACCCAGTACTTC.

The rearrangement links TRBV5-1 to TRBJ1-2; the D gene is possibly TRBD1 (6 bases). The germline V gene encodes CDR1 SGHRS and CDR2 YFSETQ. The CDR3 runs to 15 residues. Between the trimmed V and J ends, which lost 3 bases and 0 bases, there was a span of 12 bases. Here the CDR3 reads CASSSKTGANYGYTF. The CDR3 nucleotides are TGCGCCAGCAGCTCGAAGACAGGAGCTAACTATGGCTACACCTTC.

This rearrangement joins TRBV11-3 to TRBJ1-1; the match to TRBD1 covers 9 bases. The germline CDR1 and CDR2 sequences are SGHNT and YENEEA. The CDR3 covers 14 residues. The ends lost 5 bases at V and 3 bases at J; junction bases unmatched: 4. CDR3 region: CASSRQGGDTEAFF. CDR3 DNA sequence: TGTGCCAGCAGCCGACAGGGGGGAGACACTGAAGCTTTCTTT.

As for this clone: One end of the junction varies from germline; a read error may be responsible. The chain employs TRBV19 and TRBJ1-5, with D tentatively TRBD1 (5 bases). This CDR3 spans 14 amino acids. Germline CDR1 reads LNHDA; CDR2 reads SQIVND (reference sequence). Here the CDR3 reads CASSVDSSNQPQHF. The CDR3 nucleotides read TGTGCCAGTAGTGTAGACAGTAGCAATCAGCCCCAGCATTTT.

The V and J genes are TRBV5-1 and TRBJ2-1, with 13 bases aligning to TRBD2. V gave up 5 bases and J gave up 4 bases; unmatched junction bases: 3. Germline-derived CDR1 and CDR2 are SGHRS and YFSETQ. The CDR3 loop spans 15 amino acids. CDR3 nucleotides: TGCGCCAGCAGTGGACTAGCGGGAGTATACAATGAGCAGTTCTTC. It codes for CASSGLAGVYNEQFF.

This clone was picked up a small number of times. The chain is built from TRBV7-2 and TRBJ1-2; D gene unclear. V lost 3 bases and J 0 bases, leaving 8 bases between the germline ends. CDR3 length equals 14 residues. The V gene's germline CDR1 is SGHTA and CDR2 FQGNSA. The CDR3 bases are TGTGCCAGCAGCTTGGCGGCCTCTAACTATGGCTACACCTTC. Translated: CASSLAASNYGYTF.

This chain connects TRBV5-8 to TRBJ2-3; D ambiguous. Per the germline V gene, CDR1 is SGHTS and CDR2 is YDEGEE. Trimming pared 4 bases from V and 0 bases from J, leaving 15 bases between. This CDR3 is built from 16 residues. The CDR3 sequence is CASSRTTQISTDTQYF. CDR3 DNA: TGTGCCAGCAGCCGCACGACACAGATTAGCACAGATACGCAGTATTTT. The whole variable domain, filled in from reference TRBV5-8 and TRBJ2-3, reads EAGVTQSPTHLIKTRGQQATLRCSPISGHTSVYWYQQALGLGLQFLLWYDEGEERNRGNFPPRFSGRQFPNYSSELNVNALELEDSALYLCASSRTTQISTDTQYFGPGTRLTVL.

The chain couples TRBV7-2 to TRBJ2-7, with D maybe TRBD2 (6 bases). Germline V gene lookup returns CDR1 SGHTA and CDR2 FQGNSA. The CDR3 length is 14 residues. The germline V and J ends were trimmed by 3 bases and 6 bases, with 15 bases remaining between them. For the CDR3, the DNA is TGTGCCAGCAGCTTGAGGACTACGACGGTCGAGCAGTACTTC. Amino acids: CASSLRTTTVEQYF.

Many counts were recorded for this clone. The CDR3 loop is CAGRDRENYGYTF. CDR3 DNA sequence: TGTGCCGGACGAGACAGGGAAAACTATGGCTACACCTTC. The rearrangement links TRBV19 to TRBJ1-2; TRBD1 matches 7 bases. CDR1 is LNHDA, CDR2 SQIVND, per germline (reference sequence). J gave up 2 bases and V 11 bases, and 8 bases lay outside the gene matches. The CDR3 runs to 13 residues.

The chain carries TRBV29-1 and TRBJ1-4; perhaps TRBD1 as D (5 bases). The CDR3 runs 15 residues. The germline V gene has CDR1 SQVTM and CDR2 ANQGSEA. Trimming stripped 1 base from V and 8 bases from J, with 17 bases between. For the CDR3, the DNA is TGCAGCGTTGAAGTGTTCCAGGGTGCAAGGGAAAAACTGTTTTTT. This codes for CSVEVFQGAREKLFF.

This rearrangement joins TRBV7-9 to TRBJ1-5; TRBD1 might be the D (5 bases). V was pared by 4 bases and J by 4 bases, with 14 bases between. Germline CDR1 is SEHNR and CDR2 is FQNEAQ (reference sequence). The CDR3 is 15 amino acids. The CDR3 sequence is CASSSGVYGNQPQHF. CDR3 DNA: TGTGCCAGCAGCTCGGGGGTCTACGGAAATCAGCCCCAGCATTTT. Full variable domain (missing parts from reference TRBV7-9 and TRBJ1-5): DTGVSQNPRHKITKRGQNVTFRCDPISEHNRLYWYRQTLGQGPEFLTYFQNEAQLEKSRLLSDRFSAERPKGSFSTLEIQRTEQGDSAMYLCASSSGVYGNQPQHFGDGTRLSIL.